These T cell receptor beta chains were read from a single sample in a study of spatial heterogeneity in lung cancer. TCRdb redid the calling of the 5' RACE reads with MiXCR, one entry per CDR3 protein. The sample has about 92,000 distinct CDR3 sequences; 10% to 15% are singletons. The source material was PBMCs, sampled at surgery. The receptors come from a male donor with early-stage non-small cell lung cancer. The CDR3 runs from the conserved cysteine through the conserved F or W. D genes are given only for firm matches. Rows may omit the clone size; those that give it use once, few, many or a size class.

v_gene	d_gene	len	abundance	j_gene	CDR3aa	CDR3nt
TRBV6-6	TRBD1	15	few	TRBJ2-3	CASSLVTGGADTQYF	TGTGCCAGCAGTTTAGTAACAGGGGGAGCGGATACGCAGTATTTT
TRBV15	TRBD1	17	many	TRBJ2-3	CATSRGIPGQGTDTQYF	TGTGCCACCAGCAGAGGTATACCGGGACAGGGAACAGATACGCAGTATTTT
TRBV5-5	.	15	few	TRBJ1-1	CASSLEYRAYTEAFF	TGTGCCAGCAGCTTGGAGTACAGGGCGTACACTGAAGCTTTCTTT
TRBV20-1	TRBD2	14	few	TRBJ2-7	CSATYGTSFNEQYF	TGCAGTGCCACCTATGGGACTAGCTTCAACGAGCAGTACTTC
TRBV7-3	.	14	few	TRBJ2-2	CASSLGWETGELFF	TGTGCCAGCAGCTTAGGTTGGGAGACCGGGGAGCTGTTTTTT
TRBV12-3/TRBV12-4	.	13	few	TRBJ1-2	CASSPGGAGGYTF	TGTGCCAGCAGCCCAGGTGGCGCTGGTGGCTACACCTTC
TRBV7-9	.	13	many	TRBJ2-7	CASSYTQNYEQYF	TGTGCCAGCAGCTACACACAGAACTACGAGCAGTACTTC
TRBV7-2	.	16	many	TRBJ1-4	CASSLFPPGTDEKLFF	TGTGCCAGCAGCTTATTCCCCCCCGGGACTGATGAAAAACTGTTTTTT
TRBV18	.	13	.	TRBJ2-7	CASSPPPGGEQYF	TGTGCCAGCTCACCCCCCCCGGGTGGCGAGCAGTACTTC
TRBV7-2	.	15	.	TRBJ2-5	CASSLAQGIPETQYF	TGTGCCAGCAGCTTAGCGCAGGGGATCCCAGAGACCCAGTACTTC
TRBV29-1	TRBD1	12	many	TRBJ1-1	CSVDRGPTEAFF	TGCAGCGTTGACAGGGGGCCCACTGAAGCTTTCTTT
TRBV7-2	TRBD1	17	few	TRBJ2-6	CASSARDRTSGANVLTF	TGTGCCAGCAGCGCCCGGGACAGGACCTCTGGGGCCAACGTCCTGACTTTC
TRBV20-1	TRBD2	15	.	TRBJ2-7	CSARETTSGSYEQYF	TGCAGTGCTAGAGAAACGACTAGCGGGAGTTACGAGCAGTACTTC
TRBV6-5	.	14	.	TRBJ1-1	CAGSKIEGNTEAFF	TGTGCCGGCAGTAAGATCGAGGGGAACACTGAAGCTTTCTTT
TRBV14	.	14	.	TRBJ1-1	CASSPRLQGTEAFF	TGTGCCAGCAGCCCCCGACTACAGGGCACTGAAGCTTTCTTT
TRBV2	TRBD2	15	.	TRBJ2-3	CASSDQRGSTDTQYF	TGTGCCAGCAGTGATCAGCGGGGGTCTACAGATACGCAGTATTTT
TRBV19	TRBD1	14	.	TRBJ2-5	CASRPRTGEETQYF	TGTGCCAGTAGGCCGAGGACAGGGGAGGAGACCCAGTACTTC
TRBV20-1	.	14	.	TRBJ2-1	CSAIDTRSYNEQFF	TGCAGTGCGATCGACACGCGCTCCTACAATGAGCAGTTCTTC
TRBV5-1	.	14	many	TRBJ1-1	CASSSGQQNTEAFF	TGCGCCAGCAGCAGTGGACAGCAGAACACTGAAGCTTTCTTT
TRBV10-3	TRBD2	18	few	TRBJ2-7	CAISESRASGTNPYEQYF	TGTGCCATCAGTGAGTCGAGGGCTAGCGGTACGAACCCCTACGAGCAGTACTTC
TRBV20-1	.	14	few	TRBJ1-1	CSPRGGGAPTEAFF	TGCAGTCCTAGGGGGGGAGGGGCTCCCACTGAAGCTTTCTTT
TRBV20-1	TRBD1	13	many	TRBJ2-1	CSAPDRVYNEQFF	TGCAGTGCCCCCGACAGGGTCTACAATGAGCAGTTCTTC
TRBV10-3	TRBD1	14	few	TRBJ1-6	CAIRPGQGLTPLHF	TGTGCCATCAGGCCGGGACAGGGGCTTACACCCCTCCACTTT
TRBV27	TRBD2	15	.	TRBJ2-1	CASSLNAGGPHEQFF	TGTGCCAGCAGTTTAAATGCGGGAGGGCCCCATGAGCAGTTCTTC
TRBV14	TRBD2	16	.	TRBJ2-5	CASSQDGLAKNGAQYF	TGTGCCAGCAGCCAAGATGGACTAGCGAAAAACGGGGCCCAGTACTTC
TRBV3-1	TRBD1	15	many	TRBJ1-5	CASSQGGTGGASQHF	TGTGCCAGCAGCCAAGGCGGGACAGGGGGCGCGTCCCAGCATTTT
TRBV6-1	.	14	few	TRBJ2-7	CASRADPSSYEQYF	TGTGCCAGCAGGGCAGACCCGAGCTCCTACGAGCAGTACTTC
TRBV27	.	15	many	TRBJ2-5	CASSLGGRGTETQYF	TGTGCCAGCAGTTTGGGGGGGCGCGGGACAGAGACCCAGTACTTC
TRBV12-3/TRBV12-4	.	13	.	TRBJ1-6	CASSATVNSPLHF	TGTGCCAGCAGCGCCACGGTGAATTCACCCCTCCACTTT
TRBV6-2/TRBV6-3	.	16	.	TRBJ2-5	CASSSNLATIQETQYF	TGTGCCAGCAGCTCAAACCTAGCGACCATTCAAGAGACCCAGTACTTC
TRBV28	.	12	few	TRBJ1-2	CATLREAYGYTF	TGTGCCACCCTCCGGGAGGCCTATGGCTACACCTTC
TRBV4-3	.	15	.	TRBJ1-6	CASSQDGTRESPLHF	TGCGCCAGCAGCCAAGATGGGACAAGGGAATCACCCCTCCACTTT
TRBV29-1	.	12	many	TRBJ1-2	CSVERNDYGYTF	TGCAGCGTCGAACGGAATGACTATGGCTACACCTTC
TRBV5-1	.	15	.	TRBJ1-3	CASSIGQPQGNTIYF	TGCGCCAGCAGCATTGGACAGCCTCAAGGAAACACCATATATTTT
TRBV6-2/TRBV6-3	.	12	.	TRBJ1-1	CASAKMGTEAFF	TGTGCCAGCGCAAAGATGGGCACTGAAGCTTTCTTT
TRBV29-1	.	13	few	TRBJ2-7	CSVAPGLGSEVYF	TGCAGCGTGGCTCCGGGACTCGGGTCTGAGGTGTACTTC
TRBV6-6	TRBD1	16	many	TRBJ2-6	CASSLQGATGANVLTF	TGTGCCAGCAGTTTACAGGGGGCGACTGGGGCCAACGTCCTGACTTTC
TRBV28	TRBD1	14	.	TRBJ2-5	CASGLTGRAKTQYF	TGTGCCAGCGGATTGACAGGGCGGGCGAAGACCCAGTACTTC
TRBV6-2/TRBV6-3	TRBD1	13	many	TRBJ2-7	CATEDRATYEQYF	TGTGCCACCGAGGACAGGGCGACCTACGAGCAGTACTTC
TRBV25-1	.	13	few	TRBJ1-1	CASSQQGWTEAFF	TGTGCCAGCAGCCAACAGGGCTGGACTGAAGCTTTCTTT
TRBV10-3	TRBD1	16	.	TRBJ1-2	CAISESTRGQSYGYTF	TGTGCCATCAGTGAGTCGACGAGGGGGCAGAGCTATGGCTACACCTTC
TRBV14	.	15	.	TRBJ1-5	CASSQERGRNQPQHF	TGTGCCAGCAGCCAAGAACGGGGTCGAAATCAGCCCCAGCATTTT
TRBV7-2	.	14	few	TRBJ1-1	CASSLNRDGTEAFF	TGTGCCAGCAGCTTAAACAGGGATGGTACTGAAGCTTTCTTT
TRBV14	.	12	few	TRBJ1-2	CASSNRNYGYTF	TGTGCCAGCAGTAACAGGAACTATGGCTACACCTTC
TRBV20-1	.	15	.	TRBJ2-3	CSARGSGGVADTQYF	TGCAGTGCTAGAGGGAGTGGGGGAGTCGCAGATACGCAGTATTTT
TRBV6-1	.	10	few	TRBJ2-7	CASRDYEQYF	TGTGCCAGCAGGGACTACGAGCAGTACTTC
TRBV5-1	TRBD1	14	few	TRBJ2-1	CASSYWTGVNEQFF	TGCGCCAGCAGCTATTGGACAGGGGTGAATGAGCAGTTCTTC
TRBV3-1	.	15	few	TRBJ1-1	CASSGSGIMNTEAFF	TGTGCCAGCAGCGGATCCGGGATAATGAACACTGAAGCTTTCTTT